What follows are 7 T cell receptor beta chains derived from one specimen sequenced in a study of T cells after posttransplantation cyclophosphamide. Only in-frame clones appear in the TCRdb table, and some are missing; sequencing was by immunoSEQ multiplex PCR. Listed for the sample are 40,000 to 55,000 clones, none seen a single time. Sequenced input: PBMCs. Receptor source: a man between 40 and 49 years old in good health, CMV-negative, and a related stem cell transplant donor.

Ten or more counts support this clone. V is TRBV5-6 and J is TRBJ2-1; 12 positions agree with TRBD2. The CDR3 covers 17 residues. V dropped 3 bases and J dropped 3; count of bases not matched to a gene: 7. CDR1 and CDR2 (germline): SGHDT, YYEEEE. CDR3 residues: CASSWTRTSGIYNEQFF. The CDR3 region has the DNA TGTGCCAGCAGCTGGACGAGGACTAGCGGGATCTACAATGAGCAGTTCTTC.

This clone was seen many times. The rearrangement joins TRBV7-9 to TRBJ1-1; 7 bases agree with TRBD1. Trimming removed 5 bases from V and 0 bases from J; junction bases left unmatched: 9. CDR1 and CDR2 (germline): SEHNR, FQNEAQ (reference sequence). The CDR3 runs to 16 residues. DNA for the CDR3: TGTGCCAGCAGCACTGGGGTGACAGGGTTGAACACTGAAGCTTTCTTT. Its translation is CASSTGVTGLNTEAFF.

This clone showed up many times. V gene TRBV12-5 combines with J gene TRBJ2-1; TRBD1 is a possible D gene (5 bases). V was clipped by 0 bases and J by 7 bases, with 19 bases between them. The CDR3 length is 17 residues. From germline, CDR1 is LGHNT and CDR2 FRNRAP. CDR3 protein: CASGLVQTVIPNNEQFF. CDR3 bases: TGTGCTAGTGGTTTGGTACAGACAGTGATCCCAAATAATGAGCAGTTCTTC. Full variable domain (remainder filled in from reference TRBV12-5 and TRBJ2-1): DARVTQTPRHKVTEMGQEVTMRCQPILGHNTVFWYRQTMMQGLELLAYFRNRAPLDDSGMPKDRFSAEMPDATLATLKIQPSEPRDSAVYFCASGLVQTVIPNNEQFFGPGTRLTVL.

The table lists this clone with many counts. J is TRBJ2-2 and V is TRBV9; D is undetermined. Trimming took off 4 bases at V and 0 bases at J, with 7 bases between the two ends. Germline CDR1 reads SGDLS; CDR2 reads YYNGEE. CDR3 size: 14 residues. CDR3 sequence: CASSTYSNTGELFF. The CDR3 DNA reads as TGTGCCAGCAGCACCTACTCGAACACCGGGGAGCTGTTTTTT. Full variable domain (remainder filled in from reference TRBV9 and TRBJ2-2): DSGVTQTPKHLITATGQRVTLRCSPRSGDLSVYWYQQSLDQGLQFLIQYYNGEERAKGNILERFSAQQFPDLHSELNLSSLELGDSALYFCASSTYSNTGELFFGEGSRLTVL.

This clone was seen repeatedly, ten times or more. The chain uses TRBV5-4 and TRBJ1-3; perhaps TRBD1 as D (6 bases). The V end was cut by 3 bases, the J end by 7 bases, with 8 bases between. The germline gives CDR1 SGHNT, CDR2 YYREEE (reference sequence). The CDR3 is 12 amino acids. The CDR3 nucleotides are TGTGCCAGCAGCTCGGACAGCAACACCATATATTTT. Residues: CASSSDSNTIYF.

This clone was observed at least ten times. The chain joins TRBV6-6 to TRBJ2-7; 14 bases fit TRBD2. The CDR3 extends over 15 amino acids. J gave up 7 bases and V 4 bases, and 6 bases lay outside the gene matches. The germline CDR1 and CDR2 sequences are MNHNY and SVGAGI (reference sequence). CDR3 sequence reads: CASSFGTSGRGEQYV. The CDR3 coding sequence is TGTGCCAGCAGTTTCGGGACTAGCGGGAGAGGGGAGCAGTACGTC.

There are many counts of this clone. Written as DNA, the CDR3 is TGTGCCAGCAGCAAAACTAGCTACAATGAGCAGTTCTTC. Translation gives CASSKTSYNEQFF. The chain couples TRBV7-8 to TRBJ2-1; D might be TRBD2 (5 bases). The V gene's germline CDR1 is SGHVS and CDR2 FQNEAQ. The V end lost 5 bases, the J end lost 3 bases, and 8 bases lay between the germline ends. This CDR3 is 13 amino acids long.